This T cell receptor (beta chain) was recovered during a study of neurological immune-mediated disorders. Study-level findings and limits: In HTLV-1-associated myelopathy, TCR clonal expansion was greatest, and in multiple sclerosis it was least, below healthy controls. The multiple sclerosis repertoire cluster lacked an association with any feature, whether clinical or MRI. According to phylogenetic grouping, one related-CDR3 cluster, a possible signature, contained the repertoires of 18 of 34 multiple sclerosis patients.

The team produced cDNA through 5'RACE using 10-nucleotide random UMIs. MiXCR, run by TCRdb on the 5' RACE reads, gives a single entry per CDR3 protein. The data hold 20,000 to 30,000 distinct CDR3 sequences, with 2.5% observed a single time. Germline CDR1 is SQVTM and CDR2 is ANQGSEA. CDR3 length: 11 amino acids. V was shortened by 4 bases and J by 10 bases, with 11 bases between the two germline ends. This clonotype was observed at least ten times. The antigen is undetermined. This rearrangement joins TRBV29-1 to TRBJ2-1; D ambiguous. What was sequenced was PBMCs. The TCR originated in a woman aged 50 to 65 with multiple sclerosis. In DNA, the CDR3 is TGCAGCGTTGGTCATACGTGGGAGCAGTTCTTC. This encodes CSVGHTWEQFF.